This T cell receptor beta chain is from a study of cytomegalovirus exposure and HLA in healthy donors. Regarding the study as a whole: Subsequent analysis of the approximately 110 validation repertoires found a tendency for first-cohort TCR clusters to co-occur. For most TCR sequences rarity was the rule, although some public TCRs occurred in many donors.

With respect to this clone: Its antigen remains unidentified.

Sequencing was performed with immunoSEQ multiplex PCR; in TCRdb, only in-frame clones are kept and a portion is missing. The table has under 350,000 clones, 80% to 90% seen once; the top ten hold roughly 1%. Germline V gene lookup returns CDR1 GTSNPN and CDR2 SVGIG (reference sequence). This CDR3 is built from 17 residues. V shed 0 bases and J 1 base; nucleotides not matched to a gene: 6. The sequence was collected from a woman aged 18-29 years in good health and CMV-seronegative. The material sequenced was PBMCs. The genes are TRBV30 and TRBJ1-1; TRBD1 agrees at 12 bases. The CDR3 loop is CAWSVPGTGGGNTEAFF. The CDR3 coding sequence is TGTGCCTGGAGTGTACCCGGGACAGGGGGCGGGAACACTGAAGCTTTCTTT. The whole variable domain, remainder taken from reference TRBV30 and TRBJ1-1, is SQTIHQWPATLVQPVGSPLSLECTVEGTSNPNLYWYRQAAGRGLQLLFYSVGIGQISSEVPQNLSASRPQDRQFILSSKKLLLSDSGFYLCAWSVPGTGGGNTEAFFGQGTRLTVV.